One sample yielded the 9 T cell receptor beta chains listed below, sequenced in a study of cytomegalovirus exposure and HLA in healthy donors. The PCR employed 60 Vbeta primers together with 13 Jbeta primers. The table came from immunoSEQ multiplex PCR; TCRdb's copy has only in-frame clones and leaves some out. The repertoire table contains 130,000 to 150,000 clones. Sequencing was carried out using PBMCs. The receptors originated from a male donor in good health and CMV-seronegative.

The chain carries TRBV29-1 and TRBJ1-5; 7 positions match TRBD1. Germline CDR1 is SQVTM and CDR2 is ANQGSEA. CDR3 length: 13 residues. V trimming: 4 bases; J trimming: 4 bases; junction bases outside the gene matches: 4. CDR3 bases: TGCAGCGTTGGGGGACAGTCGAATCAGCCCCAGCATTTT. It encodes CSVGGQSNQPQHF.

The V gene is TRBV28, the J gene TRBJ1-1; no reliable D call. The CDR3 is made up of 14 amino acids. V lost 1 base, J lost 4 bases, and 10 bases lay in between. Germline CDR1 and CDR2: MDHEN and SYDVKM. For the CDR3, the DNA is TGTGCCAGCAGTTTATCAGGAATGGGCACTGAAGCTTTCTTT. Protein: CASSLSGMGTEAFF.

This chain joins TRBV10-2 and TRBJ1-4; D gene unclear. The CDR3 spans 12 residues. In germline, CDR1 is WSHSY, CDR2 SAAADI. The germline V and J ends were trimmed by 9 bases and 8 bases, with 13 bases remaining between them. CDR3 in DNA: TGCGCCAGTAGGTTAGCGGCGGAAAAACTGTTTTTT. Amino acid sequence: CASRLAAEKLFF.

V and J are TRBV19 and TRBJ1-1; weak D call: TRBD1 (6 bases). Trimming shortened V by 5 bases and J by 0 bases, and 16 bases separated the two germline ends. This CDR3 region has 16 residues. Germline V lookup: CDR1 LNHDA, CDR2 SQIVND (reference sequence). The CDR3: CASSPRQVSMNTEAFF. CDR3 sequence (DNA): TGTGCCAGTAGTCCTCGACAGGTCTCTATGAACACTGAAGCTTTCTTT.

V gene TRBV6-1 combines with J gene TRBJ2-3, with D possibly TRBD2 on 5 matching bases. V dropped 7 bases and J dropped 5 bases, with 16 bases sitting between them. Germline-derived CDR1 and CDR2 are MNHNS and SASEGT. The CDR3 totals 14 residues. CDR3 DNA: TGTGCCAGCATAGTACAAGGAGGAGGAGATACGCAGTATTTT. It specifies CASIVQGGGDTQYF.

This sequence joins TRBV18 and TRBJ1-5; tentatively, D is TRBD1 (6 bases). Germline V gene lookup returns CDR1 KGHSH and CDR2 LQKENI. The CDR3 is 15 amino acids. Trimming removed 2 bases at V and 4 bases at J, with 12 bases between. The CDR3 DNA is TGTGCCAGCTCACCAGGCGGGGGGCCGAATCAGCCCCAGCATTTT. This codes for CASSPGGGPNQPQHF.

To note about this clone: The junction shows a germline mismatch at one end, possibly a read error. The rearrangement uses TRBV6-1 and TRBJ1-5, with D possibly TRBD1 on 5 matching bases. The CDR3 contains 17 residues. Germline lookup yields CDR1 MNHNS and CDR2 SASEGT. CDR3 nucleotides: TGTACCAGCAGTGAACCCCGGGACTGGGAGAGCAATCAGCCCCAGCATTTT. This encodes CTSSEPRDWESNQPQHF.

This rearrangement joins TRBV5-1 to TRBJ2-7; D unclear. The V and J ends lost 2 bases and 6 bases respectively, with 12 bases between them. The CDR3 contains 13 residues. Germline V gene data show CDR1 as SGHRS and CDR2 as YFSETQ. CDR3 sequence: CASSFRSLGEQYF. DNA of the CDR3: TGCGCCAGCAGCTTCCGGAGTTTGGGCGAGCAGTACTTC.

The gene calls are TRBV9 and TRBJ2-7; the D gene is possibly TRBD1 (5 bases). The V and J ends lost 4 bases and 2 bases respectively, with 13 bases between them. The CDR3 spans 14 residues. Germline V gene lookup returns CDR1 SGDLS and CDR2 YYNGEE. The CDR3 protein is CASSPTLGPYEQYF. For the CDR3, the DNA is TGTGCCAGCAGCCCCACTCTGGGGCCCTACGAGCAGTACTTC.